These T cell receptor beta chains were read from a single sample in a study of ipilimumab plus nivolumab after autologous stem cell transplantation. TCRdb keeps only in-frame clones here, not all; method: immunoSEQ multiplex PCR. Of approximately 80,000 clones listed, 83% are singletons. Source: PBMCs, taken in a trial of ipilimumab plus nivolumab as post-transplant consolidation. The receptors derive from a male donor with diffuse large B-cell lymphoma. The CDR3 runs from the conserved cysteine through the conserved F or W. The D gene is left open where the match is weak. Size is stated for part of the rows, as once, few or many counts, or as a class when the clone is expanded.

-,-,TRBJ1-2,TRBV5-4,CASSRDPYGYTF,TGTGCCAGCAGCCGAGACCCCTATGGCTACACCTTC
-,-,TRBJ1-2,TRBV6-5,CASFSTGKNGYTF,TGTGCCAGCTTTTCAACCGGGAAGAACGGCTACACCTTC
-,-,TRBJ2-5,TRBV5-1,CASSLVLDPQTQYF,TGCGCCAGCAGCTTGGTCTTAGACCCCCAGACCCAGTACTTC
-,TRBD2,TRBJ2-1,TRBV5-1,CASSPPVAGGNNEQFF,TGCGCCAGCAGCCCGCCGGTTGCGGGGGGGAACAATGAGCAGTTCTTC
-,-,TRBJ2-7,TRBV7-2,CASSLVSWGATYEQYF,TGTGCCAGCAGCTTAGTGTCGTGGGGGGCGACCTACGAGCAGTACTTC
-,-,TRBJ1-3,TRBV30,CAWIPPGIQSSGNTIYF,TGTGCCTGGATACCCCCCGGGATCCAGAGCTCTGGAAACACCATATATTTT
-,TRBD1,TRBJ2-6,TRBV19,CASSMDRDSGANVLTF,TGTGCCAGTAGTATGGACAGGGATTCTGGGGCCAACGTCCTGACTTTC
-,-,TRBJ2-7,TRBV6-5,CASSYGASGDGEQYF,TGTGCCAGCAGTTACGGAGCTTCTGGGGACGGAGAGCAGTACTTC
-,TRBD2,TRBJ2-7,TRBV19,CASSIGTSYEQYF,TGTGCCAGTAGTATAGGGACTAGCTACGAGCAGTACTTC
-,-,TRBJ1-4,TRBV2,CASTESTNEKLFF,TGTGCCAGCACCGAGTCTACCAATGAAAAACTGTTTTTT
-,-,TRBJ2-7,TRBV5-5,CASSLAGPQITYEQYF,TGTGCCAGCAGCTTGGCCGGGCCCCAGATTACCTACGAGCAGTACTTC
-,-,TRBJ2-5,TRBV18,CASSPGPAPQETQYF,TGTGCCAGCTCCCCGGGCCCTGCCCCCCAAGAGACCCAGTACTTC
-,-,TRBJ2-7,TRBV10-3,CAIGGTVSSYEQYF,TGTGCCATCGGGGGGACGGTGAGCTCCTACGAGCAGTACTTC
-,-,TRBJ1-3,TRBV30,CAWSTHGNTIYF,TGTGCCTGGAGTACCCATGGAAACACCATATATTTT
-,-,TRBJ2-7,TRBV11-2,CASSSRDNYEQYF,TGTGCCAGCAGCTCCCGGGACAACTACGAGCAGTACTTC
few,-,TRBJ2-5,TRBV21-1,CASSLPSGQETQYF,TGTGCCAGCAGCCTCCCATCTGGGCAAGAGACCCAGTACTTC
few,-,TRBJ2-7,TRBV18,CASSPPDDYEQYF,TGTGCCAGCTCACCACCCGACGATTACGAGCAGTACTTC
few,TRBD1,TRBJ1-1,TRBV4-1,CASSQEGGRDTEAFF,TGCGCCAGCAGCCAAGAAGGGGGCAGGGACACTGAAGCTTTCTTT
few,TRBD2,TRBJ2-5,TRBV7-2,CASSLFPPGLAGGTWDQYF,TGTGCCAGCAGCTTATTCCCCCCGGGACTAGCGGGGGGTACGTGGGACCAGTACTTC
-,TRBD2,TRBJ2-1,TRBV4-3,CASSQELAGGRNEQFF,TGCGCCAGCAGCCAAGAACTAGCGGGGGGTAGGAATGAGCAGTTCTTC
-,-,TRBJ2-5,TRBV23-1,CASFYRRLVETQYF,TGCGCCAGCTTCTACCGGCGGTTAGTAGAGACCCAGTACTTC
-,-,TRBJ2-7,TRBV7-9,CASSRVGGPYEQYF,TGTGCCAGCAGCCGGGTGGGGGGCCCCTACGAGCAGTACTTC
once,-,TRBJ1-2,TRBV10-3,CAISETGHYGYTF,TGTGCCATCAGTGAGACAGGGCACTATGGCTACACCTTC
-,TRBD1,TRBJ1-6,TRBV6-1,CASGRDRSNSPLHF,TGTGCCAGCGGTCGGGACAGGAGTAATTCACCCCTCCACTTT
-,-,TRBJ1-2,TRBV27,CASSLRLTDGYGYTF,TGTGCCAGCAGTTTAAGACTCACTGACGGCTATGGCTACACCTTC
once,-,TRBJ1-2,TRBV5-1,CASSLDDGGGYTF,TGCGCCAGCAGCCTTGACGATGGAGGAGGCTACACCTTC
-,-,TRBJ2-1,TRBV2,CASSETQGIANEQFF,TGTGCCAGCAGTGAAACACAAGGCATAGCCAATGAGCAGTTCTTC
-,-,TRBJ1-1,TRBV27,CASSLSEVHTEAFF,TGTGCCAGCAGTTTATCGGAGGTACACACTGAAGCTTTCTTT
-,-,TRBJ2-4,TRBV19,CASSTTYSNIQYF,TGTGCCAGTAGTACGACATATTCAAACATTCAGTACTTC
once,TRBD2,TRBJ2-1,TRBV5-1,CASSLDGGSGVYNEQFF,TGCGCCAGCAGCTTGGACGGGGGTAGCGGGGTATACAATGAGCAGTTCTTC
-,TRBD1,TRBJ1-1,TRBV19,CASTLTGGTEAFF,TGTGCCAGTACCCTGACAGGGGGCACTGAAGCTTTCTTT
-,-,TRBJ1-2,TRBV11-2,CASSLSVNYGYTF,TGTGCCAGCAGCTTATCGGTAAACTATGGCTACACCTTC
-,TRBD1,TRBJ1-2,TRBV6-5,CASSPLTGGYGYTF,TGTGCCAGCAGTCCGCTAACAGGGGGGTATGGCTACACCTTC
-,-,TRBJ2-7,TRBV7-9,CASSSQGYEQYF,TGTGCCAGCAGCTCGCAGGGCTACGAGCAGTACTTC
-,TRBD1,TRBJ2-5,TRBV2,CASTFRDSKETQYF,TGTGCCAGCACTTTCCGGGACAGCAAAGAGACCCAGTACTTC
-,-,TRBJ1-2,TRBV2,CASSDAPYGYTF,TGTGCCAGCAGTGACGCGCCCTATGGCTACACCTTC
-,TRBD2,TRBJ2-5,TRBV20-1,CSGGSGETQYF,TGCAGTGGTGGTAGCGGGGAGACCCAGTACTTC
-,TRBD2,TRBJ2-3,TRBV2,CASSESGPQRGTDTQYF,TGTGCCAGCAGTGAAAGCGGGCCGCAGCGGGGAACAGATACGCAGTATTTT
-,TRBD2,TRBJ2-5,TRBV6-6,CASRKTSGGDQETQYF,TGTGCCAGCAGAAAGACTAGCGGGGGTGACCAAGAGACCCAGTACTTC
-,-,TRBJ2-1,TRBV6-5,CASSYSGRAAYNEQFF,TGTGCCAGCAGTTACTCTGGGCGGGCCGCCTACAATGAGCAGTTCTTC
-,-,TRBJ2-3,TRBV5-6,CASSAGLDDYMISGDTQYF,TGTGCCAGCAGCGCGGGACTTGACGACTACATGATATCCGGAGATACGCAGTATTTT
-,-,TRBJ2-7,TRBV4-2,CASSPSQGHSYEQYF,TGTGCCAGCAGTCCTTCCCAGGGCCACAGCTACGAGCAGTACTTC
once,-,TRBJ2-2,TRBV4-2,CASSRSTGMGTGELFF,TGTGCCAGCAGCCGAAGTACAGGGATGGGCACCGGGGAGCTGTTTTTT
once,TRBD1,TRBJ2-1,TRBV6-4,CASGQGASYNEQFF,TGTGCCAGTGGACAGGGAGCCTCCTACAATGAGCAGTTCTTC
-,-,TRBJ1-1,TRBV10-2,CASSYGNTEAFF,TGCGCCAGCAGTTACGGCAACACTGAAGCTTTCTTT
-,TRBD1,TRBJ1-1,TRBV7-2,CASSPTQGLSEAFF,TGTGCCAGCAGCCCAACACAGGGGTTGTCTGAAGCTTTCTTT
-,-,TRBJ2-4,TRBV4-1,CASSQLLLPGTAKNIQYF,TGCGCCAGCAGCCAGCTCCTACTACCCGGGACAGCCAAAAACATTCAGTACTTC
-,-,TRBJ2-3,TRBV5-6,CASSLKVTDTQYF,TGTGCCAGCAGCTTGAAGGTCACAGATACGCAGTATTTT
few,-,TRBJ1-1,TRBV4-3,CASSQEGTNMNTEAFF,TGCGCCAGCAGCCAAGAAGGGACAAACATGAACACTGAAGCTTTCTTT
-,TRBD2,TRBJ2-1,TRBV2,CASSGQRGPYNEQFF,TGTGCCAGCAGTGGTCAGCGGGGGCCTTACAATGAGCAGTTCTTC
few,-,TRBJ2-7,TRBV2,CASSEQGRDEQYF,TGTGCCAGCAGTGAACAGGGTCGGGACGAGCAGTACTTC
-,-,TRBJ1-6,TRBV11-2,CASSAGFSPLHF,TGTGCCAGCAGCGCAGGGTTTTCACCCCTCCACTTT
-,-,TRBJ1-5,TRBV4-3,CASSQVGQLSNQPQHF,TGCGCCAGCAGCCAAGTTGGACAACTTAGCAATCAGCCCCAGCATTTT
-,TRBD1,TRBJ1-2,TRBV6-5,CASSYNDRAYGYTF,TGTGCCAGCAGTTACAACGACAGGGCCTATGGCTACACCTTC
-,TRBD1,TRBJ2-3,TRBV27,CASSLNRGTDTQYF,TGTGCCAGCAGTCTAAACAGGGGGACTGATACGCAGTATTTT
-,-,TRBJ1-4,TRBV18,CASSRANEKLFF,TGTGCCAGCTCACGCGCTAATGAAAAACTGTTTTTT
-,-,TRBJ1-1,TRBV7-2,CASSLLRVKNTEAFF,TGTGCCAGCAGCTTACTACGGGTGAAGAACACTGAAGCTTTCTTT
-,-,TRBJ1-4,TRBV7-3,CASSLNGPSEKLFF,TGTGCCAGCAGCTTAAACGGCCCGAGTGAAAAACTGTTTTTT
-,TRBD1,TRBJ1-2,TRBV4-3,CASSQDRQGAYGYTF,TGCGCCAGCAGCCAAGACCGACAGGGTGCCTATGGCTACACCTTC